One sample yielded the 26 T cell receptor beta chains listed below, sequenced in a study of blood T cell repertoires in COVID-19. Profiling relied on immunoSEQ multiplex PCR, and the TCRdb table lists in-frame clones only, not all of them. The sample lists about 110,000 clones, about four fifths occurring once. Source material: peripheral blood. These receptors came from a woman aged 70-85 years with acute or convalescent COVID-19.

In this sample, this clone turned up many times. V and J are TRBV6-5 and TRBJ2-7; 7 bases are a match to TRBD1. The V gene end was trimmed by 8 bases and the J gene end by 0 bases; junction bases not matched to a gene: 7. The CDR3 runs 14 residues. Germline loops: CDR1 MNHEY, CDR2 SVGAGI. The CDR3, as DNA: TGTGCCAGCGGGAGAGGGGACAGCTCCTACGAGCAGTACTTC. This codes for CASGRGDSSYEQYF.

The rearrangement joins TRBV7-2 to TRBJ1-6, with TRBD1 as a possible D gene (6 bases). Between the trimmed V and J ends, which lost 0 bases and 10 bases, there was a span of 13 bases. Germline CDR1 and CDR2: SGHTA and FQGNSA. CDR3 length equals 15 residues. The CDR3 sequence: CASSLAGGAESPLHF. CDR3 in DNA: TGTGCCAGCAGCTTAGCGGGGGGGGCTGAGTCACCCCTCCACTTT.

Note on this clone: A read error may produce the germline difference seen at one junction end. The chain links TRBV29-1 to TRBJ1-2, with TRBD1 matching over 7 bases. Germline assignment: CDR1 SQVTM and CDR2 ANQGSEA. CDR3 length equals 12 residues. CDR3 DNA: TGCGGCGTTGAGGGGGCTAGGGGCGGCTACACCTTC. Translated, it gives CGVEGARGGYTF.

The V gene is TRBV5-6, the J gene TRBJ1-5; a weak D match, TRBD1 (5 bases). This CDR3 has 15 residues. Per germline, CDR1 SGHDT and CDR2 YYEEEE. Trimming stripped 2 bases from V and 1 base from J, with 10 bases between. The DNA of the CDR3 is TGTGCCAGCAGCTTTGGTCAGGGAAGCAATCAGCCCCAGCATTTT. Its protein is CASSFGQGSNQPQHF.

The chain links TRBV5-1 to TRBJ1-1; tentatively, D is TRBD1 (6 bases). The CDR3 extends over 14 amino acids. Germline values: CDR1 SGHRS, CDR2 YFSETQ. V shed 0 bases and J shed 7 bases, with 13 bases lying between them. The CDR3 protein is CASSLGNRANEAFF. DNA of the CDR3: TGCGCCAGCAGCTTGGGTAACAGGGCCAATGAAGCTTTCTTT.

The chain employs TRBV18 and TRBJ2-7; possible D gene TRBD2, 6 bases. The CDR3 spans 15 residues. V dropped 4 bases and J dropped 2 bases, with 15 bases sitting between them. In germline, CDR1 is KGHSH, CDR2 LQKENI. The CDR3 coding sequence is TGTGCCAGCTCACAAAATCCGGGAGCTGCCTACGAGCAGTACTTC. Translated, it gives CASSQNPGAAYEQYF.

This clone was counted a single time. The rearrangement joins TRBV6-2 or TRBV6-3 to TRBJ1-6; 8 bases agree with TRBD1. The CDR3 sequence is 17 residues long. Germline V gene lookup returns CDR1 MNHEY and CDR2 SVGEGT. V shed 6 bases, J shed 4 bases, and the junction held 11 bases outside the gene matches. CDR3 in amino acids: CASSQYTGGLYNSPLHF. The CDR3 bases are TGTGCCAGCAGCCAATATACAGGGGGTTTGTATAATTCACCCCTCCACTTT.

The rearrangement links TRBV5-8 to TRBJ2-1, with 9 nucleotides matching TRBD2. In germline, CDR1 is SGHTS, CDR2 YDEGEE. The length of the CDR3 is 15 residues. Trimming took 0 bases from V and 2 from J; bases not matched to a gene: 0. CDR3: CASSLGLAAYNEQFF. The CDR3 bases are TGTGCCAGCAGCTTGGGACTAGCGGCCTACAATGAGCAGTTCTTC.

This sequence joins TRBV28 and TRBJ2-7; perhaps TRBD1 as D (6 bases). Germline-derived CDR1 and CDR2 are MDHEN and SYDVKM. V was cut by 5 bases and J by 0 bases, with 14 bases left in between. The CDR3 loop spans 15 amino acids. CDR3 sequence (DNA): TGTGCCAGCAGTCTCAACAGGGATAGCTCCTACGAGCAGTACTTC. Translating it yields CASSLNRDSSYEQYF.

The chain recombines TRBV5-1 with TRBJ2-1, with 10 bases that match TRBD2. After removal of 0 bases from V and 9 bases from J, the junction contained 3 bases not matched to a gene. Looked up from germline, CDR1 is SGHRS and CDR2 is YFSETQ. CDR3 length: 14 amino acids. The CDR3 region has the DNA TGCGCCAGCAGCTTGGAGGGACTAGCGTCTGAGCAGTTCTTC. This codes for CASSLEGLASEQFF. Looking up the rest from reference TRBV5-1 and TRBJ2-1 gives the full variable domain: KAGVTQTPRYLIKTRGQQVTLSCSPISGHRSVSWYQQTPGQGLQFLFEYFSETQRNKGNFPGRFSGRQFSNSRSEMNVSTLELGDSALYLCASSLEGLASEQFFGPGTRLTVL.

Only one count was recorded for this clone. This chain uses TRBV7-8 with TRBJ1-5, with D hard to call. CDR1 and CDR2 from the germline V gene are SGHVS and FQNEAQ. The CDR3 totals 12 residues. Trimming pared 5 bases from V and 12 bases from J, leaving 14 bases between. The chain's CDR3 is CASSPNSQVQHF. As DNA, the CDR3 is TGTGCCAGCAGCCCCAACAGCCAGGTCCAGCATTTT. Looking up the rest from reference TRBV7-8 and TRBJ1-5 gives the full variable domain: GAGVSQSPRYKVAKRGQDVALRCDPISGHVSLFWYQQALGQGPEFLTYFQNEAQLDKSGLPSDRFFAERPEGSVSTLKIQRTQQEDSAVYLCASSPNSQVQHFGDGTRLSIL.

This chain links TRBV25-1 with TRBJ1-1, with 7 bases fitting TRBD1. This CDR3 is built from 14 residues. The germline V gene encodes CDR1 MGHDK and CDR2 SYGVNS. The J segment lost 4 bases and the V segment lost 2 bases, leaving 4 bases of the junction unmatched. This chain's CDR3 is CASSEHRDSTEAFF. CDR3 coding DNA: TGTGCCAGCAGTGAACACCGGGACAGCACTGAAGCTTTCTTT.

The V call is TRBV7-2, the J call TRBJ1-1; 8 positions agree with TRBD1. Germline CDR1 SGHTA, CDR2 FQGNSA. Trimming at V came to 8 bases and at J to 5 bases, leaving 10 bases not matched to a gene. The CDR3 loop spans 14 amino acids. The CDR3, as DNA: TGTGCCAGCCCCCCCGACAGGGGAAGGACTGAAGCTTTCTTT. This translates into CASPPDRGRTEAFF.

The CDR3, as DNA: TGTGCCACCTCCTACTACGAGCAGTACTTC. Protein: CATSYYEQYF. The chain employs TRBV6-5 and TRBJ2-7; D is undetermined. This CDR3 is 10 amino acids long. Germline V lookup: CDR1 MNHEY, CDR2 SVGAGI. V was cut by 10 bases and J by 3 bases, with 7 bases left in between.

This sequence joins TRBV5-6 and TRBJ1-1; 8 bases agree with TRBD1. Per germline, CDR1 SGHDT and CDR2 YYEEEE. J gave up 5 bases and V 1 base, and 4 bases lay outside the gene matches. The CDR3 spans 14 residues. In DNA form, the CDR3 reads TGTGCCAGCAGCTTGCAGGGGGCGAGGACTGAAGCTTTCTTT. Its translation is CASSLQGARTEAFF.

This rearrangement joins TRBV2 to TRBJ1-6, with D unresolved. Trimming pared 7 bases from V and 4 bases from J, leaving 17 bases between. This CDR3 contains 16 residues. Germline V gives CDR1 SNHLY, CDR2 FYNNEI. As DNA, the CDR3 is TGTGCCAGCAAAGATGGTCAGGCCATTTATAATTCACCCCTCCACTTT. Amino acid sequence: CASKDGQAIYNSPLHF.

Here the CDR3 reads CASSYNNEQFF. CDR3 sequence (DNA): TGTGCCAGCAGTTATAACAATGAGCAGTTCTTC. The chain employs TRBV28 and TRBJ2-1; D is undetermined. The CDR3 extends over 11 amino acids. Between the trimmed V and J ends, which lost 4 bases and 5 bases, there was a span of 3 bases. Germline CDR1 and CDR2: MDHEN and SYDVKM.

This rearrangement joins TRBV30 to TRBJ2-7; the match to TRBD2 covers 14 bases. This CDR3 region has 16 residues. Germline trimming cut 2 bases from V and 3 bases from J; bases unmatched to any gene: 6. The germline V gene has CDR1 GTSNPN and CDR2 SVGIG (reference sequence). Here the CDR3 reads CAWSRGTSGSLYEQYF. CDR3 nucleotides: TGTGCCTGGAGTCGTGGGACTAGCGGGAGTCTCTACGAGCAGTACTTC.

This chain connects TRBV5-1 to TRBJ1-1; D is possibly TRBD1 (5 bases). This CDR3 region has 13 residues. Deletions cut 7 bases from V and 4 bases from J, with 14 bases between. Germline V CDR1 and CDR2: SGHRS, YFSETQ. The CDR3 region is CASRRGDFTEAFF. DNA for the CDR3: TGCGCCAGCCGGCGGGGGGATTTCACTGAAGCTTTCTTT. Full variable domain (rest looked up from reference TRBV5-1 and TRBJ1-1): KAGVTQTPRYLIKTRGQQVTLSCSPISGHRSVSWYQQTPGQGLQFLFEYFSETQRNKGNFPGRFSGRQFSNSRSEMNVSTLELGDSALYLCASRRGDFTEAFFGQGTRLTVV.

The rearrangement links TRBV9 to TRBJ1-1; D is ambiguous. There are 15 residues in the CDR3. Germline V gene sequence: CDR1 SGDLS, CDR2 YYNGEE. V shed 0 bases and J shed 4 bases, with 13 bases lying between them. The CDR3, as DNA: TGTGCCAGCAGCGTAGACGCGGTTCGGGGCACTGAAGCTTTCTTT. It encodes CASSVDAVRGTEAFF.

V gene TRBV18 combines with J gene TRBJ2-7, with 8 bases aligning to TRBD1. Germline values: CDR1 KGHSH, CDR2 LQKENI. The V segment lost 3 bases and the J segment 4 bases; nucleotides outside the gene matches: 5. The CDR3 runs to 14 residues. The CDR3, as DNA: TGTGCCAGCTCACCCTCCGGACAGGGATACGAGCAGTACGTC. Its protein product is CASSPSGQGYEQYV.

The CDR3 coding sequence is TGTGCCAGCAGCCCCTCCGGGACAGGTACCACAGATACGCAGTATTTT. Protein sequence: CASSPSGTGTTDTQYF. J is TRBJ2-3 and V is TRBV7-2; 8 bases are shared with TRBD1. The CDR3 contains 16 residues. The germline V gene has CDR1 SGHTA and CDR2 FQGNSA. With 5 bases clipped from V and 2 bases from J, the junction kept 9 bases outside the gene matches.

The chain links TRBV11-3 to TRBJ2-2, with TRBD2 matching over 11 bases. The V gene end was trimmed by 5 bases and the J gene end by 7 bases; junction bases not matched to a gene: 9. The CDR3 spans 16 residues. CDR1 and CDR2 from the germline V gene are SGHNT and YENEEA. CDR3 coding DNA: TGTGCCAGCAGCCGTACTAGCGGGAGAGGGAACGGGGAGCTGTTTTTT. This encodes CASSRTSGRGNGELFF. Together with reference TRBV11-3 and TRBJ2-2, the CDR3 gives the full variable domain: EAGVVQSPRYKIIEKKQPVAFWCNPISGHNTLYWYLQNLGQGPELLIRYENEEAVDDSQLPKDRFSAERLKGVDSTLKIQPAELGDSAVYLCASSRTSGRGNGELFFGEGSRLTVL.

The V call is TRBV2, the J call TRBJ2-7; TRBD1 matches at 8 bases. J was trimmed by 6 bases and V by 6 bases; bases with no gene match: 7. There are 13 residues in the CDR3. Germline CDR1 reads SNHLY; CDR2 reads FYNNEI. The CDR3 DNA reads TGTGCCAGCAGCATTCAGGGGGCGAGCGAGCAGTACGTC. The encoded protein is CASSIQGASEQYV.

This clone has just one count. The chain links TRBV7-2 to TRBJ2-2; D is uncertain. V lost 8 bases to trimming and J lost 5 bases, with 15 bases between them. CDR3 length equals 14 residues. The germline V gene encodes CDR1 SGHTA and CDR2 FQGNSA. Here the CDR3 reads CASLQAGTTGELFF. The CDR3 coding sequence is TGTGCCAGCCTCCAGGCAGGTACTACCGGGGAGCTGTTTTTT.

The sample holds one count of this clone. The V call is TRBV20-1, the J call TRBJ1-2; D is ambiguous. Germline values: CDR1 DFQATT, CDR2 SNEGSKA (reference sequence). This CDR3 has 14 amino acids. Deletions cut 3 bases from V and 4 bases from J, with 15 bases between. CDR3 bases: TGCAGTGCTAGTGATATTAGGAGTTTCTATGGCTACACCTTC. Protein product: CSASDIRSFYGYTF.